The rows below give T cell receptor beta chains drawn from one sample of a study of blood T cell repertoires in COVID-19. Libraries were prepared by immunoSEQ multiplex PCR; TCRdb keeps only in-frame clonotypes and omits some of them. The repertoire holds 210,000 or so clones, with about 84% as singletons. The specimen was peripheral blood. Source of these receptors: a woman of 80 years or more with COVID-19, enrolled during active disease. Both conserved end residues are part of each CDR3. The order of the fields is D gene, clone size, V gene, J gene, CDR3 DNA, CDR3 protein. The D gene is left open where the match is weak. The size field is filled for only some rows; it gives once, few, many or a size class.

-,-,TRBV9,TRBJ1-2,TGTGCCAGCAGCGTAGAGGGGGGGATCTATGGCTACACCTTC,CASSVEGGIYGYTF
-,-,TRBV27,TRBJ1-2,TGTGCCAGCAGTTTACGAAAGGAGGGCCGTACTTATGGCTACACCTTC,CASSLRKEGRTYGYTF
TRBD1,-,TRBV19,TRBJ1-1,TGTGCCAGTACCCCAGGGGGCTTAAGGGGCACTGAAGCTTTCTTT,CASTPGGLRGTEAFF
-,-,TRBV7-9,TRBJ2-7,TGTGCCAGCAGCTTGGAGACCGTCGCCTACGAGCAGTACTTC,CASSLETVAYEQYF
TRBD1,-,TRBV6-5,TRBJ1-6,TGTGCCAGCAGTTGGGGGACAGGGAAAGAGTCACCCCTCCACTTT,CASSWGTGKESPLHF
-,-,TRBV6-5,TRBJ1-4,TGTGCCAGCAGTTTACAGGGCCTTAATGAAAAACTGTTTTTT,CASSLQGLNEKLFF
TRBD1,once,TRBV5-6,TRBJ2-1,TGTGCCAGCAGCAAACCCTACAGGGGTTCCTACAATGAGCAGTTCTTC,CASSKPYRGSYNEQFF
TRBD2,-,TRBV4-2,TRBJ2-7,TGTGCCAGCAGCCAAGGTGGAGGCGGGGGCTACGAGCAGTACTTC,CASSQGGGGGYEQYF
-,-,TRBV12-2,TRBJ1-2,TGTGCAAGTCGTCCGAGGGGGCCCAGCCCTAACTATGGCTACACCTTC,CASRPRGPSPNYGYTF
-,once,TRBV6-5,TRBJ1-1,TGTGCCAGCAGAAAGACAGGGAACACTGAAGCTTTCTTT,CASRKTGNTEAFF
-,-,TRBV6-5,TRBJ2-1,TGTGCCAGCATGGGCTTTCTGACCTACAATGAGCAGTTCTTC,CASMGFLTYNEQFF
-,-,TRBV10-1,TRBJ1-1,TGCGCCAGCAGTGATGATAGGGAGGGGGACACTGAAGCTTTCTTT,CASSDDREGDTEAFF
-,-,TRBV12-3/TRBV12-4,TRBJ2-2,TGTGCCAGCAGTTTAGCGCAGGGTGGGGAGCTGTTTTTT,CASSLAQGGELFF
TRBD2,-,TRBV2,TRBJ2-3,TGTGCCAGCAGTACTAGCGGCCCAGGTACGCAGTATTTT,CASSTSGPGTQYF
-,-,TRBV4-1,TRBJ1-2,TGCGCCAGCAGCCAAGACAGGGACTATGGCTACACCTTC,CASSQDRDYGYTF
-,-,TRBV14,TRBJ1-1,TGTGCCAGCAGACGTGGCGGGAACACTGAAGCTTTCTTT,CASRRGGNTEAFF
-,once,TRBV18,TRBJ2-5,TGTGCCAGCTCACCTCCAAGTGCGATAGGGGGGACCCAGTACTTC,CASSPPSAIGGTQYF
-,-,TRBV19,TRBJ1-4,TGTGCCAGTAGTGTCCGTAATGAAAAACTGTTTTTT,CASSVRNEKLFF
-,-,TRBV28,TRBJ1-1,TGTGCCAGCAGTCTAACCATCCGGCGGCCAGAGAAGAACACTGAAGCTTTCTTT,CASSLTIRRPEKNTEAFF
-,-,TRBV2,TRBJ1-2,TGTGCCAGCAGTGGGGCTCCCAACTATGGCTACACCTTC,CASSGAPNYGYTF
TRBD2,-,TRBV29-1,TRBJ2-3,TGCAGCGTCGGGCGGCTAGCGGGGTCCACAGATACGCAGTATTTT,CSVGRLAGSTDTQYF
-,-,TRBV5-1,TRBJ2-1,TGCGCCAGCAGAAGAAGCGGTCCGTCCTACAATGAGCAGTTCTTC,CASRRSGPSYNEQFF
-,once,TRBV27,TRBJ2-1,TGTGCCAGCAGTCCCCGTGGGTGGGGCGTGCAGTTCTTC,CASSPRGWGVQFF
TRBD1,few,TRBV5-4,TRBJ1-6,TGTGCCAGCAGCCCCGGACAGGGATCCTATAATTCACCCCTCCACTTT,CASSPGQGSYNSPLHF
TRBD2,-,TRBV27,TRBJ2-7,TGTGCCAGCACTTCCCTCGGGGGGGCCCTCCTCGAGCAGTACTTC,CASTSLGGALLEQYF
-,-,TRBV19,TRBJ2-2,TGTGCCAGTAGTGAGCAGGGGAACACCGGGGAGCTGTTTTTT,CASSEQGNTGELFF
TRBD1,-,TRBV6-2/TRBV6-3,TRBJ1-1,TGTGCCAGCAGCCCTGACAGGGGTCGATCGAACACTGAAGCTTTCTTT,CASSPDRGRSNTEAFF
-,-,TRBV4-2,TRBJ1-1,TGTGCCAGCAGCCAACCGGGACTAGAAGCTTTCTTT,CASSQPGLEAFF
-,-,TRBV3-1/TRBV3-2,TRBJ2-4,TGTGCCAGCAGCCCCGGTCCGGACATTCAGTACTTC,CASSPGPDIQYF
-,-,TRBV5-8,TRBJ2-2,TGTGCCAGCAGCTTGGGGGTGCGGGGCACCGGGGAGCTGTTTTTT,CASSLGVRGTGELFF
-,-,TRBV5-1,TRBJ2-3,TGCGCCAGCAGCTTGGCTAGGGGAAGCACAGATACGCAGTATTTT,CASSLARGSTDTQYF
-,few,TRBV6-4,TRBJ1-5,TGTGCCAGCCCCCCAGGGCCCCAGCATTTT,CASPPGPQHF
TRBD2,-,TRBV5-1,TRBJ2-1,TGCGCCAGCAGCTTAATCGGGACTAGCGGGGGGAATGAGCAGTTCTTC,CASSLIGTSGGNEQFF
TRBD1,-,TRBV5-1,TRBJ2-1,TGCGCCAGCAGCCGCGTATACATGCCGACAGGGGATAGGAATGAGCAGTTCTTC,CASSRVYMPTGDRNEQFF
-,-,TRBV6-5,TRBJ1-2,TGTGCCAGCAGCAAGGGGGGGAGGGGCTATGGCTACACCTTC,CASSKGGRGYGYTF
-,few,TRBV19,TRBJ1-5,TGTGCCAGTAACCCCGGGTCAACGGGAAATCAGCCCCAGCATTTT,CASNPGSTGNQPQHF
-,-,TRBV10-3,TRBJ1-1,TGTGCCATCTCAGGCTGGGGGCTGTTAAACACTGAAGCTTTCTTT,CAISGWGLLNTEAFF
TRBD1,-,TRBV12-3/TRBV12-4,TRBJ1-1,TGTGCCAGCAGTTTACTCGACAGGGGGGTATCTTTCTTT,CASSLLDRGVSFF
-,-,TRBV7-8,TRBJ1-4,TGTGCCAGCAGCTTATTAGCAGGGAACGGTTCCCCTGAAAAACTGTTTTTT,CASSLLAGNGSPEKLFF
-,-,TRBV20-1,TRBJ1-1,TGCAGTGCCGTCGGACAGCCGGGGGCTTTCTTT,CSAVGQPGAFF
TRBD1,-,TRBV10-3,TRBJ2-1,TGTGCCACTACCACTCTGACCGGGACAGGGAGCTCCTACAATGAGCAGTTCTTC,CATTTLTGTGSSYNEQFF
TRBD2,-,TRBV9,TRBJ2-3,TGTGCCAGCAGCGCCTCTCTAGCGGGAGCGGAGCCGCAGTATTTT,CASSASLAGAEPQYF
TRBD1,-,TRBV19,TRBJ1-6,TGTGCCAGTAGTGAGACAGGGGGCGTCGGACCCCTCCACTTT,CASSETGGVGPLHF
TRBD1,-,TRBV18,TRBJ1-5,TGTGCCAGCTCACGGACAGGGCTAAGAAATCAGCCCCAGCATTTT,CASSRTGLRNQPQHF
-,-,TRBV5-1,TRBJ2-3,TGCGCCAGCAGCGCACAGGGAGGGGGCACAGATACGCAGTATTTT,CASSAQGGGTDTQYF
TRBD2,-,TRBV18,TRBJ2-3,TGTGCCAGCCGACTAGCGGGGTTAAGTGATACGCAGTATTTT,CASRLAGLSDTQYF
TRBD1,-,TRBV5-1,TRBJ1-4,TGCGCCAGCAGGACCGGGACAGGACCTGAAAAACTGTTTTTT,CASRTGTGPEKLFF
TRBD2,once,TRBV5-5,TRBJ2-7,TGTGCCAGCAGCCTTGGACTAGCGGGAAGCTCCTACGAGCAGTACTTC,CASSLGLAGSSYEQYF
-,-,TRBV12-3/TRBV12-4,TRBJ1-4,TGTGCCAGCAGTTTTGCCACAAATGAAAAACTGTTTTTT,CASSFATNEKLFF
TRBD1,-,TRBV6-5,TRBJ1-4,TGTGCCAGCAGTTGGAATGCAGGGGGAACTAATGAAAAACTGTTTTTT,CASSWNAGGTNEKLFF